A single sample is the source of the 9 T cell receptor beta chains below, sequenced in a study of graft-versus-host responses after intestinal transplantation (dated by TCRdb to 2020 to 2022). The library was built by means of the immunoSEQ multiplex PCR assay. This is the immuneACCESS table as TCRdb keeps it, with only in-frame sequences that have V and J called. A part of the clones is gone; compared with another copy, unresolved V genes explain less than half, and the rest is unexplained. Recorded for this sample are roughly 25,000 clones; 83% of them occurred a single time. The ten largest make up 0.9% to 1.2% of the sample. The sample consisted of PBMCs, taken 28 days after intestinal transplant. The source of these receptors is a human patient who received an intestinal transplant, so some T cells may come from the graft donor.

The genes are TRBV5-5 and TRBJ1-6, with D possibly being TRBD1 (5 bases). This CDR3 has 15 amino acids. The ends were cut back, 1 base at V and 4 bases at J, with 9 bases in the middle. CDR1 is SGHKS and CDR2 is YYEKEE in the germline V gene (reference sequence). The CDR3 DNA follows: TGTGCCAGCAGCTTGCAGGGTTTGTATAATTCACCCCTCCACTTT. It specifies CASSLQGLYNSPLHF. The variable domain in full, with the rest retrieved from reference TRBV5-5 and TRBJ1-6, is DAGVTQSPTHLIKTRGQQVTLRCSPISGHKSVSWYQQVLGQGPQFIFQYYEKEERGRGNFPDRFSARQFPNYSSELNVNALLLGDSALYLCASSLQGLYNSPLHFGNGTRLTVT.

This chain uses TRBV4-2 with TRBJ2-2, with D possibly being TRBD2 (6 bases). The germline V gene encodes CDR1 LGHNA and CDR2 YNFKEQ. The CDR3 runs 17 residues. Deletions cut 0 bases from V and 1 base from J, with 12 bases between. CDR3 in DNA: TGTGCCAGCAGCCAAGATGTAGGGACTGGGAACACCGGGGAGCTGTTTTTT. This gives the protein CASSQDVGTGNTGELFF.

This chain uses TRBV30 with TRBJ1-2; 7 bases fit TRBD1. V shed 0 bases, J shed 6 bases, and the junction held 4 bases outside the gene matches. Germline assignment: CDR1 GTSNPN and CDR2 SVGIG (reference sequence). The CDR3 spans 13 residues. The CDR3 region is CAWSVRQGDGYTF. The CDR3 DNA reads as TGTGCCTGGAGTGTACGGCAGGGGGATGGCTACACCTTC.

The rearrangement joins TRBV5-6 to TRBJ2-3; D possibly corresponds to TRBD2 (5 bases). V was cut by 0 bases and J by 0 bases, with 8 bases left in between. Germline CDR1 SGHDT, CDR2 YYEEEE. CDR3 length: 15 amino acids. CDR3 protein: CASSLAGSSTDTQYF. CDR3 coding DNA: TGTGCCAGCAGCTTGGCGGGGTCTAGCACAGATACGCAGTATTTT.

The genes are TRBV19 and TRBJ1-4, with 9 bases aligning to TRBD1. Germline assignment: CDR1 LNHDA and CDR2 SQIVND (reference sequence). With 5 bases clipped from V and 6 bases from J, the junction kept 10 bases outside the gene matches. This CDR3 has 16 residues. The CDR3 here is CASSPLTGGPHEKLFF. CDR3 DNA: TGTGCCAGTAGTCCTTTGACAGGGGGTCCGCATGAAAAACTGTTTTTT.

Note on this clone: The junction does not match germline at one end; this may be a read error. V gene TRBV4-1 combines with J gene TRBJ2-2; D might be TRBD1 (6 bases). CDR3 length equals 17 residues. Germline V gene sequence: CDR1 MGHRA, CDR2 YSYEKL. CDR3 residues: CASSQVGYREPTWELFF. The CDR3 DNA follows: TGCGCCAGCAGCCAAGTGGGGTACAGGGAGCCCACCTGGGAGCTGTTTTTT.

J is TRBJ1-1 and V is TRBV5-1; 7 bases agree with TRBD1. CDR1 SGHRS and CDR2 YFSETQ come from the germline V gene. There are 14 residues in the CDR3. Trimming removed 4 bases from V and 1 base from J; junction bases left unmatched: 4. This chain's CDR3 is CASSDAGGNTEAFF. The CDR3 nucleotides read TGCGCCAGCAGCGACGCAGGGGGGAACACTGAAGCTTTCTTT. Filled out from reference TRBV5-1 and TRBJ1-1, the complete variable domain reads KAGVTQTPRYLIKTRGQQVTLSCSPISGHRSVSWYQQTPGQGLQFLFEYFSETQRNKGNFPGRFSGRQFSNSRSEMNVSTLELGDSALYLCASSDAGGNTEAFFGQGTRLTVV.

CDR3 region: CASSEDTYSAEQYF. CDR3 sequence (DNA): TGTGCCAGCAGTGAAGACACCTACTCGGCTGAGCAGTACTTC. V and J are TRBV2 and TRBJ2-5; D not certain. Germline lookup yields CDR1 SNHLY and CDR2 FYNNEI. V gave up 1 base and J gave up 11 bases, with 17 bases separating them. This CDR3 spans 14 amino acids.

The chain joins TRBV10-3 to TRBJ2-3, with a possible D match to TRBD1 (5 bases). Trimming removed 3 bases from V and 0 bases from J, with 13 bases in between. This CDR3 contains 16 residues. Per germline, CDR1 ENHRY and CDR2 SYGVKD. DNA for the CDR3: TGTGCCATCAGTGATTGGGGCCGAAATAGCACAGATACGCAGTATTTT. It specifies CAISDWGRNSTDTQYF.